Below, one TCR beta chain is given with its context. It has no known antigen specificity. The record has no base qualities; no much larger clone is one base away. The data derive from a study of cytomegalovirus exposure and HLA in healthy donors (TCRdb year 2017). About the investigation overall: In an earlier analysis of approximately 500 of the donors, about 270 Gb of sequence data and 90 million to 120 million unique TCR beta sequences from 150 million to 200 million T cells were reported. Approximately 300 gigabases of sequencing data and tens of millions of unique TCR sequences were included in an early release covering several hundred HLA-typed donors. Of the roughly 400 genotyped donors, more than 75% were placed in the genetic ancestry cluster associated with self-reported Caucasian donors. The study aimed to test whether cataloging public T cell receptors could reveal signatures of past pathogen exposure. The T cell repertoires of 670 or so subjects were profiled by immunosequencing and related to cytomegalovirus serostatus. A separate validation cohort of 100 to 150 different subjects was used in addition to the roughly 720-subject first cohort. High-throughput TCR immunosequencing, statistical association of individual TCRs with disease status, and machine learning were combined to predict cytomegalovirus infection status. A later analysis re-examined previously published TCR beta repertoires from over 500 donors and added high-resolution HLA genotyping to investigate patterns of TCR occurrence. The later analysis used no new phenotypic data to find candidate immune exposures, relying instead on TCR beta sequences and their occurrence across donors. To decide whether each TCR beta V gene segment behaved as functional or pseudogenic, an earlier analysis of 587 of the donors relied on high-throughput TCR beta sequencing. Donor age, sex, ethnicity and CMV serostatus were collected together with the repertoire data. A later genetic analysis used genome-wide SNP genotypes for about three fifths of the roughly 700 donors, treating that subset as a discovery cohort. Every discovery cohort repertoire had been produced on one sequencing platform. HLA typing covered class I and class II loci at four-digit resolution. The number of donors typed differed by locus, with about 629-630 for A, B, C, DRB1 and DQB1, around 560 for DQA1, 600 to 610 for DPA1, and around 460 for DPB1. A few DR-DQ haplotypes were treated as single units for association and clustering because of strong linkage in the cohort. Among some 400 genotyped donors of the cohort, an average of roughly 230,000 unique TCR beta nucleotide sequences was sequenced per donor, of which 15% to 20% were non-productive.

Receptors were amplified or captured by the immunoSEQ multiplex PCR assay. For the multiplex PCR, a mixture combining 60 forward primers for TCR Vbeta segments and 13 reverse primers for TCR Jbeta segments was used. The CDR3 region of rearranged TCR beta genes was amplified from genomic DNA by a multiplex PCR assay. The Illumina HiSeq System was used to sequence the amplified TCR beta libraries as 87-base-pair reads. The authors processed their data as follows. A later analysis counted tens of millions of unique TCR beta chains across the 690 or so repertoires, and roughly 11 million of these chains were shared by at least two donors. Raw reads were error-corrected and collapsed into unique sequences by a nearest-neighbor algorithm in which closely related sequences were merged to remove PCR and sequencing errors. V, D and J gene segments were assigned by aligning CDR3 sequences to IMGT reference sequences. For a sequence to be retained, at least a six-nucleotide match to both a V gene segment and a J gene segment was required. A rearrangement was called productive if the CDR3 had no stop codons and remained in frame with V and J, and every other rearrangement was called non-productive. CDR3 was defined by IMGT convention, running from the second conserved V-encoded cysteine to the conserved J-encoded phenylalanine. In an earlier analysis of around 570 of the donors, sequences lacking an unambiguous match to a single V gene segment were excluded. In an earlier analysis of around 600 of the donors, V segments were called functional above 56.7% productive rearrangements and were called segregating when the between-donor standard deviation exceeded 5%. A statistical classification framework was built for diagnosing cytomegalovirus status from the catalog of TCR beta chain sequences. In a later analysis, TCR nucleotide sequences were compared against IMGT/GENE-DB human TR gene sequences so that V and J genes could be assigned. The TCRdist pipeline was used in a later analysis to assign CDR3 sequences and most-parsimonious VDJ recombination scenarios. In a later analysis, each TCR beta chain was defined by its CDR3 amino acid sequence together with its V-gene family, and reads without a unique V-gene family were excluded. To address suspected cross-contamination and a sequencing artifact, a later analysis removed under 600 highly shared, low-generation-probability nucleotide sequences. For each public chain, a later analysis derived a clonal expansion index from normalized ranks of inferred template counts within each repertoire. In a later analysis, generation probabilities were computed using a VDJ recombination model fitted to out-of-frame rearrangements, and the results were checked against IGoR. A later analysis scored TCR-TCR, TCR-HLA and TCR-CMV co-occurrence with hypergeometric tests, applying a repertoire-size bias correction to TCR pairs. To estimate false discovery rates, a later analysis permuted the HLA or CMV assignments 20 times. In a later analysis, co-occurring TCRs were grouped with DBSCAN, and TCRdist sequence similarity was added when clustering was performed within HLA-allele-positive subsets. Co-occurrence clustering excluded repertoires with fewer than 30,000 or more than 120,000 public chains, plus five with anomalous nucleotide sharing. The clones in this table, taken by TCRdb from immuneACCESS, are in-frame only. Not every clone is retained; where verified, under half of the shortfall comes from an unresolved V gene, and the cause of the rest is unknown. Clonal size and the V and J genes are those of that table, whereas D and trimming came from the DNA. The sample profile shows roughly 180,000 clones; about 80% of them were found once. The ten biggest clones cover about 1.9% of the sample.

Broad study findings and their caveats: While some public TCRs were present in many individuals, most TCR sequences turned up only very rarely across donors. A later analysis associated 17,000 or so TCR beta sequences with specific HLA alleles at a false discovery rate of 0.05. Sequencing depth was assumed to be roughly uniform across donors in the presence/absence analyses, though that assumption may not hold. The authors suggested that the approach could potentially be generalized to other disease states and immunological phenotypes. Immune exposure information for the cohort was limited to CMV serostatus. Compared with the roughly 710-donor mean, donors in an Asian-associated ancestry cluster had fewer N-insertions in productive TCRs, according to a later genetic analysis. A later genetic analysis associated a missense DCLRE1C variant with V-gene and J-gene trimming of TCR beta chains, and an independent cohort replicated the association. Assigning TCR associations to individual alleles was difficult when HLA alleles, especially DR and DQ, strongly co-occurred. According to a later analysis, parvovirus B19, influenza, CMV and Epstein-Barr virus appeared linked to several top co-occurrence clusters. According to a later analysis, most CMV-associated TCR beta chains appeared to be HLA-restricted, and the HLA associations seemed to be driven largely by CMV exposure. Compared with equally common non-associated chains, HLA-associated TCR beta chains in a later analysis were more clonally expanded and had lower generation probabilities. This cohort had only TCR beta chains sequenced, and the lack of alpha or paired-chain data limited which features could be detected. Because the 87-base-pair reads could not distinguish some IMGT-functional V segments, including TRBV6-2 and TRBV6-3, those segments were excluded. In vitro tests confirmed that three of the cytomegalovirus-associated TCR beta chains recognize cytomegalovirus antigens. The sequencing pipeline was judged likely to have produced a cluster of highly shared sequence variants as a technical artifact. The study gave a list of around 170 TCR beta chains associated with cytomegalovirus. Correlated functional status among segregating V segments might reflect linkage disequilibrium, but an unknown experimental factor could not be ruled out. In an earlier analysis of around 600 of the donors, most TCR beta V segments appeared in productive rearrangements about 87% or about 30% of the time, broadly matching IMGT annotations. A further reported finding was that TCR beta sequences accurately predicted the HLA-A and HLA-B alleles for most subjects in the first cohort. Cytomegalovirus status was reported to be diagnosed by the classifier with high specificity and sensitivity in both the original and validation cohorts. A later analysis found that TCR association rates varied across HLA loci, with DRB1 alleles showing the most associated TCRs and HLA-C alleles the fewest. HLA typing was unavailable for some donors at each locus, so association tests used only the typed subset. Because counts were too low, roughly 16 rarely observed V segments, including chromosome 9 orphons, were left out of the earlier analysis of roughly 600 of the donors.

The germline V gene provides CDR1 SNHLY and CDR2 FYNNEI. The CDR3 runs 13 residues from the cysteine to the phenylalanine. Only the CDR3 region is kept as DNA, spanning 39 bases read in frame from base 1. The germline ends are 6 bases apart after V is trimmed by 2 bases and J by 2 bases. In total, 630 or so healthy bone marrow donors made up the cohort. At the time of sampling, all cohort members were nominally healthy, though unrecorded immune exposures were likely present. The donor tested CMV seronegative, placing the donor among the 350 or so seronegative members of the cohort. Every donor gave a peripheral blood sample, and the peripheral blood mononuclear cells from that sample were used for TCR beta sequencing. Genomic DNA was extracted from the blood cell samples with the Qiagen DNeasy Blood Extraction Kit.

Material for sequencing was PBMCs. The receptor's source is a woman in her 30s in good health and CMV-seronegative. The sequence links TRBV2 to TRBJ2-5; the D gene is unclear. CDR3 region: CASSEIPQETQYF. Read as DNA, the sequence is TGTGCCAGCAGTGAAATCCCTCAAGAGACCCAGTACTTC.